This T cell receptor (beta chain) was identified in a study of cytomegalovirus exposure and HLA in healthy donors. Repertoires were generated with immunoSEQ multiplex PCR, while TCRdb's copy carries only in-frame clones and drops some. This sample has some 200,000 clones, with 90% to 95% found just once. In the case of this clone: The antigen remains undetermined.

The CDR3 is 14 residues long. V was clipped by 0 bases and J by 3 bases, with 12 bases between them. Per the germline V gene, CDR1 is GTSNPN and CDR2 is SVGIG (reference sequence). The study's findings and limits: CMV antigen specificity of a few CMV-associated chains was confirmed in vitro.

The chain is built from TRBV30 and TRBJ2-7, with a weak D call TRBD2 (5 bases). Source material: PBMCs. The source is a woman aged 18-29 years in good health and CMV-seronegative. The CDR3 DNA reads TGTGCCTGGAGTGTACAGCGGTTCAACTACGAGCAGTACTTC. Translation: CAWSVQRFNYEQYF. Looking up the rest from reference TRBV30 and TRBJ2-7 gives the full variable domain: SQTIHQWPATLVQPVGSPLSLECTVEGTSNPNLYWYRQAAGRGLQLLFYSVGIGQISSEVPQNLSASRPQDRQFILSSKKLLLSDSGFYLCAWSVQRFNYEQYFGPGTRLTVT.